This T cell receptor beta chain was obtained from a study of OX40 agonist ivuxolimab in advanced cancers. Study details: At doses from 0.01 to 10 mg/kg, patients were given intravenous ivuxolimab every 2 weeks.

Libraries were prepared by immunoSEQ multiplex PCR; TCRdb keeps only in-frame clonotypes and omits some of them. The sample gives about 26,000 clones, approximately 83% of which show up once; 14% is in the top ten. The CDR3 is 12 residues long. Germline V gene lookup returns CDR1 LNHDA and CDR2 SQIVND (reference sequence). Deletions cut 3 bases from V and 7 bases from J, with 10 bases between. This clone was observed a few times. This chain connects TRBV19 to TRBJ2-7; D is undetermined. The specimen was CD4+ or CD8+ T cells sorted from blood, collected in a trial of the OX40 agonist ivuxolimab. The receptor was derived from an adult with an advanced solid tumor such as melanoma, head and neck, liver or kidney cancer. The CDR3 nucleotides read TGTGCCAGTAGTATGTGGGTAGGAGAGCAGTACTTC. Protein sequence: CASSMWVGEQYF.